This T cell receptor (beta chain) is drawn from a study of radiotherapy plus CTLA-4 blockade in lung cancer. Study-wide results and caveats: Blood saw expansion of tumor-derived TCR clones after radiotherapy plus ipilimumab.

The data were produced by immunoSEQ multiplex PCR, yet TCRdb's version contains in-frame clones alone and is incomplete. The table shows 70,000 to 85,000 clones, with roughly 74% occurring only once. This CDR3 has 15 amino acids. Germline V gene lookup returns CDR1 LNHDA and CDR2 SQIVND (reference sequence). J was trimmed by 4 bases and V by 10 bases; bases with no gene match: 9. Note on this clone: The antigen remains unidentified.

The chain uses TRBV19 and TRBJ1-5; 11 bases fit TRBD1. This TCR was recovered from a human donor with non-small cell lung cancer whose response to radiotherapy plus ipilimumab could not be evaluated. This specimen was peripheral blood, taken from a patient treated with radiotherapy plus ipilimumab. For the CDR3, the DNA is TGTGCCACTCGGACAGGGGGCGAATTTAATCAGCCCCAGCATTTT. It is translated as CATRTGGEFNQPQHF.